This paragraph covers one T cell receptor beta chain sequence. Per the study methods: By means of reference gene primer amplification, nucleated cell counts were estimated. Produced via immunoSEQ multiplex PCR; TCRdb's table is partial and in-frame only. The V and J calls and clone size come from that table; D and trimming were worked out from the DNA. The sample has a few hundred thousand clones; approximately 82% are singletons. The CDR3 is 16 residues long. The trim removed 3 bases at V and 2 bases at J, leaving 12 bases unmatched. Germline CDR1 DFQATT, CDR2 SNEGSKA (reference sequence). These data belong to a study of blood T cell repertoires in COVID-19. At the level of the study: The samples span acute and convalescent COVID-19 from the United States, Italy and Spain. Sample material is recorded as cDNA or gDNA derived from T cells, B-cell-depleted T cells, or PBMCs.

The V call is TRBV20-1, the J call TRBJ1-2, with TRBD1 matching 7 bases. Sequenced: peripheral blood. The sequence was obtained from a woman between 18 and 30 years old with acute or convalescent COVID-19. The CDR3 DNA sequence: TGCAGTGCTAGTCTAGGGGGCGGAAATGGGAACTATGGCTACACCTTC. It encodes CSASLGGGNGNYGYTF.